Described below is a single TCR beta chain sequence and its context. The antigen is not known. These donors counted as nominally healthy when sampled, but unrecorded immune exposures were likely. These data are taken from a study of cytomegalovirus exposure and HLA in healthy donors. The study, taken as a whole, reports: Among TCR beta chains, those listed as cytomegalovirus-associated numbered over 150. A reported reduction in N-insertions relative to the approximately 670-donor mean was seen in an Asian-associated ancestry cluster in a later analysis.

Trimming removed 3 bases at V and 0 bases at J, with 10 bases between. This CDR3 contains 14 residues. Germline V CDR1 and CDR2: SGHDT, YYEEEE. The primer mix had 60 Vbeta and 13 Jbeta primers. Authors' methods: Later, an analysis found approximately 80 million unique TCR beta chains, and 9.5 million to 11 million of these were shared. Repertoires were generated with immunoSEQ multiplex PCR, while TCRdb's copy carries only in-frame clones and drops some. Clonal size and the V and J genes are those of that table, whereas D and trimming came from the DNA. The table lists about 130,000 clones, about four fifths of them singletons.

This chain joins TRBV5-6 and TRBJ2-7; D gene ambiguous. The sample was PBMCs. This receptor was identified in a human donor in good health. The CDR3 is CASSWAGYSYEQYF. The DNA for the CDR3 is TGTGCCAGCAGCTGGGCAGGATACTCCTACGAGCAGTACTTC.